This T cell receptor beta chain was captured by sequencing in a study of regulatory T cells in long-lasting Graves disease. Trimming removed 4 bases at V and 5 bases at J, with 17 bases between. Germline assignment: CDR1 SGHDN and CDR2 FVKESK. CDR3 length: 15 residues. Notes on the study in general: The small sample size may have reduced accuracy.

The time point denotes: newly diagnosed GD, antithyroid drugs for less than 3 months. Extracted RNA from PBMCs served as the source of the TCR library. Construction of the TCR beta libraries employed iRepertoire HTBI primers in conjunction with Arm-PCR of CDR3 regions. TCRdb reprocessed the multiplex PCR reads via MiXCR and lists one record per CDR3 protein. The data contain about 540,000 distinct CDR3 sequences, approximately 12% of them singletons. This clonotype was counted at least ten times. As yet, its antigen is unknown. These same data were also listed under a study on T cells in Graves' hyperthyroidism and ophthalmopathy.

The sample here was peripheral blood mononuclear cells (PBMCs), taken at new diagnosis, from a patient treated with antithyroid drugs. This rearrangement joins TRBV14 to TRBJ1-2; D call uncertain. The TCR comes from a man aged 25 to 40 with Graves disease. CDR3 nucleotides: TGTGCCAGCAGCCGATCGGACGGGCCAACTTATGGCTACACCTTC. It translates to CASSRSDGPTYGYTF.